This T cell receptor beta chain derives from a study of control samples from healthy donors and cancer patients. The method was immunoSEQ multiplex PCR; TCRdb's version includes in-frame clones alone and lacks a portion of them. The sample has approximately 100,000 clones; just over 85% are singletons. J was trimmed by 1 base and V by 10 bases; bases with no gene match: 5. This CDR3 contains 13 residues. Germline assignment: CDR1 SGHTA and CDR2 FQGNSA. Sequenced: blood. The sequence came from a young man in good health. The V gene is TRBV7-2, the J gene TRBJ2-5; 8 bases are shared with TRBD1. CDR3 residues: CATTGALQETQYF. The CDR3 DNA is TGTGCCACGACAGGGGCTCTCCAAGAGACCCAGTACTTC. Looking up the rest from reference TRBV7-2 and TRBJ2-5 gives the full variable domain: GAGVSQSPSNKVTEKGKDVELRCDPISGHTALYWYRQSLGQGLEFLIYFQGNSAPDKSGLPSDRFSAERTGGSVSTLTIQRTQQEDSAVYLCATTGALQETQYFGPGTRLLVL.